This T cell receptor beta chain was documented in a study of T cells after yellow fever vaccination. Study-wide results and limits: In post-booster samples, most primary-vaccination clones reappeared (just under 98% CD4, 88% CD8). Clonotypes shared by both compartments, CD4 and CD8, made up a small share. Though weaker, the secondary response peaked faster, on day 5 versus 15. Contamination by abundant bulk-population clonotypes could be present in FACS-sorted repertoires.

TCRdb re-analysed the 5' RACE reads in MiXCR, keeping a single row per CDR3 protein. The data contain under 55,000 distinct CDR3 sequences, 6.5% to 8% of them singletons. This clonotype was counted between two and nine times. The CDR3 covers 16 residues. V was shortened by 5 bases and J by 3 bases, with 20 bases between the two germline ends. CDR1 is SGHVS and CDR2 is FQNEAQ in the germline V gene. The chain recombines TRBV7-8 with TRBJ2-7; D is perhaps TRBD1 (6 bases). Sample: CD8+ T cells not binding an NS4B(214-222) dextramer, sorted from PBMCs, taken more than 40 days after the first yellow fever vaccination. This TCR came from a man between 18 and 29 years old who received the YFV17D yellow fever vaccine. CDR3 nucleotides: TGTGCCAGCAGCCCCTACACAGGGAGCTTCCTCTACGAGCAGTACTTC. As protein: CASSPYTGSFLYEQYF.